A selection of T cell receptor beta chains follows, all from one sample in a study of somatic mutations in cytotoxic T cells in rheumatoid arthritis. The method was immunoSEQ multiplex PCR; TCRdb's version includes in-frame clones alone and lacks a portion of them. The table shows about 7,300 clones, with around two thirds occurring only once. The sequenced sample was CD8+ T cells sorted from blood. The source is an adult with rheumatoid arthritis. Each CDR3 is given with its conserved first and last residue. A D gene is named only where the DNA matches it firmly. For some rows the clone size is stated as once, few or many, or as a class when expanded; others skip it.

>TRBJ2-1|-|-|TRBV5-6
TGTGCCAGCAGCTTGCGGCCCGGGGGCTCCTACAATGAGCAGTTCTTC
CASSLRPGGSYNEQFF
>TRBJ1-1|-|-|TRBV28
TGTGCCAGCAGTTTTTGGGGGACTGAAGCTTTCTTT
CASSFWGTEAFF
>TRBJ2-7|-|TRBD2|TRBV9
TGTGCCAGCAGCGCCGGGGGGGCCGATACGTACGAGCAGTACTTC
CASSAGGADTYEQYF
>TRBJ2-3|-|-|TRBV4-1
TGCGCCAGCAGCCAGGGCAGATTCACAGATACGCAGTATTTT
CASSQGRFTDTQYF
>TRBJ2-1|-|-|TRBV7-9
TGTGCCAGCAGCTTAGGTCAGGGTTGGAATGAGCAGTTCTTC
CASSLGQGWNEQFF
>TRBJ2-3|-|TRBD2|TRBV28
TGTGCCAGCAGTTTAAGGTCGGAGACAGACGCGCTGAGACGGGAGGGCCTGGAGAGAGATACGCAGTATTTT
CASSLRSETDALRREGLERDTQYF
>TRBJ1-2|-|-|TRBV27
TGTGCCAGCAGTTCCGGTTGGGGCTACACCTTC
CASSSGWGYTF
>TRBJ2-7|-|TRBD1|TRBV19
TGTGCCAGTAGTATCACAACGGGACAGGGCTACGAGCAGTACTTC
CASSITTGQGYEQYF
>TRBJ1-2|-|-|TRBV30
TGTGCCTGGAGTGAGATGGGGGCCGGCTACACCTTC
CAWSEMGAGYTF
>TRBJ2-5|once|-|TRBV7-9
TGTGCCAGCAGCGGGCCCTCGGAGGTAGGAGAGACCCAGTACTTC
CASSGPSEVGETQYF
>TRBJ2-7|-|-|TRBV10-3
TGTGCCATCAGTGATCCCGATTTCTACGAGCAGTACTTC
CAISDPDFYEQYF
>TRBJ1-1|-|-|TRBV7-8
TGTGCCAGCAGCTCGCCGTCCCCGGATATGAACACTGAAGCTTTCTTT
CASSSPSPDMNTEAFF
>TRBJ1-5|-|TRBD1|TRBV7-2
TGTGCCAGCAGCTTAAACAGGGGGGGCAATCAGCCCCAGCATTTT
CASSLNRGGNQPQHF
>TRBJ1-2|few|-|TRBV30
TGTGCCTGGAGTGTAGGGGCGGGAGCCGGTTGGGGCTACACCTTC
CAWSVGAGAGWGYTF
>TRBJ2-5|-|-|TRBV5-4
TGTGCCAGCAGCTTGGGGACAGGGACTAAAGAGACCCAGTACTTC
CASSLGTGTKETQYF
>TRBJ2-7|-|TRBD1|TRBV7-9
TGTGCCAGCAGCAACCGGGACAGGGGAGGCTACGAGCAGTACTTC
CASSNRDRGGYEQYF
>TRBJ2-3|-|-|TRBV7-2
TGTGCCAGCAGCACCGGGGAGGCGGCAGATACGCAGTATTTT
CASSTGEAADTQYF
>TRBJ1-2|-|TRBD1|TRBV10-3
TGTGCCATCAGGACAGGGGAATTGTCTGGAGCTAACTATGGCTACACCTTC
CAIRTGELSGANYGYTF
>TRBJ2-2|few|-|TRBV7-8
TGTGCCAGCAGCTTGAAAGTGGAGCTGTTTTTT
CASSLKVELFF
>TRBJ2-6|-|-|TRBV27
TGTGCCAGCAGTTCGGGGGCTGGGGCCAACGTCCTGACTTTC
CASSSGAGANVLTF
>TRBJ2-3|-|-|TRBV4-1
TGCGCCAGCAGCCAAGCCCACGACACAGATACGCAGTATTTT
CASSQAHDTDTQYF
>TRBJ1-1|few|-|TRBV28
TGTGCCAGCAGTTTCCTATTCGACAGAGTTGACACTGAAGCTTTCTTT
CASSFLFDRVDTEAFF
>TRBJ2-2|-|-|TRBV19
TGTGCCAGTAGGCTCAACACCGGGGAGCTGTTTTTT
CASRLNTGELFF
>TRBJ2-5|once|-|TRBV5-4
TGTGCCAGCAGCTTGGAAGCCGGGCAAGAGACCCAGTACTTC
CASSLEAGQETQYF
>TRBJ1-1|-|-|TRBV5-4
TGTGCCAGCAGCTCCCACAGGGCTGAAGCTTTCTTT
CASSSHRAEAFF